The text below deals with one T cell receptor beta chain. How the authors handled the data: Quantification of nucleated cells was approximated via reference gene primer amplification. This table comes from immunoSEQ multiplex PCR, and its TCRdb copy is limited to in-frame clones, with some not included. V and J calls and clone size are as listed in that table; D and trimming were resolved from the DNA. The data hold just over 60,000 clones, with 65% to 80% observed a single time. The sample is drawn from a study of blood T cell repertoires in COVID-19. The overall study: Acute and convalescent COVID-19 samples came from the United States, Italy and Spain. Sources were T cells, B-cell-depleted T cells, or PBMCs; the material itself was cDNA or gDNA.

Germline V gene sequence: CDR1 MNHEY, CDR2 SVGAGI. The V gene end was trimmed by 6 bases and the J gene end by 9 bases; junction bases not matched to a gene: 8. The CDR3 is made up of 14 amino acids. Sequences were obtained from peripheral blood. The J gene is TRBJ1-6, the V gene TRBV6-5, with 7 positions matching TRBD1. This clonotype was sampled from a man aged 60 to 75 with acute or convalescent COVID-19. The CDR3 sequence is CASSRDRVRSPLHF. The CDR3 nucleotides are TGTGCCAGCAGCCGCGACAGGGTTCGTTCACCCCTCCACTTT.